This T cell receptor beta chain was profiled in a study of shared clonotypes between healthy human individuals. The assay was immunoSEQ multiplex PCR, and TCRdb's table has in-frame clones only and misses some. The data hold more than 550,000 clones, with roughly 87% observed a single time. Regarding this clone: The sample contains more than one DNA sequence encoding this CDR3.

Specimen: memory CD8+ T cells from PBMCs. Subset in this sample: CD45RO+ cells pooled with CCR7-negative TemRA cells. This TCR derives from a man aged 18 to 29 in good health. Some clones in this sample may be carry-over from other donors' samples.

The CDR3 is CASSSDRGSGANVLTF. CDR3 DNA: TGTGCCAGCAGCTCCGACAGGGGCTCTGGGGCCAACGTCCTGACTTTC. This sequence joins TRBV7-9 and TRBJ2-6, with 8 bases matching TRBD1. Germline CDR1 and CDR2: SEHNR and FQNEAQ (reference sequence). This CDR3 is 16 amino acids long. V trimming: 4 bases; J trimming: 0 bases; junction bases outside the gene matches: 2.